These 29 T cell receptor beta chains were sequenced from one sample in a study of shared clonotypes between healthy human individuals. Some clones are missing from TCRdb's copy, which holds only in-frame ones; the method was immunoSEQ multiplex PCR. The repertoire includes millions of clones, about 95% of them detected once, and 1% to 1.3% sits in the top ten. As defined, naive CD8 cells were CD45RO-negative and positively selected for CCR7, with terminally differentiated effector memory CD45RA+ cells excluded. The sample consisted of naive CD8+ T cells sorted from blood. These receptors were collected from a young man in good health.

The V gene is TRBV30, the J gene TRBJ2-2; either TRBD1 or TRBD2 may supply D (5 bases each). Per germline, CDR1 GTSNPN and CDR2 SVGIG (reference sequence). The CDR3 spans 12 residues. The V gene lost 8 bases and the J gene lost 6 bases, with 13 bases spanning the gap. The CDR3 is CAGTDYAGELFF. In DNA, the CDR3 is TGTGCCGGGACCGACTATGCCGGGGAGCTGTTTTTT.

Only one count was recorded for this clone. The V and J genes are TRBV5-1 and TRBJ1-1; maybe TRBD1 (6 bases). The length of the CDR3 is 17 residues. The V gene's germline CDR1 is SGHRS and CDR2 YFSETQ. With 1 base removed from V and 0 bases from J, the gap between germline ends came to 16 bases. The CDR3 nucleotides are TGCGCCAGCAGCTTGCTTTCGGGGACAACCTTGAACACTGAAGCTTTCTTT. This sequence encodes CASSLLSGTTLNTEAFF.

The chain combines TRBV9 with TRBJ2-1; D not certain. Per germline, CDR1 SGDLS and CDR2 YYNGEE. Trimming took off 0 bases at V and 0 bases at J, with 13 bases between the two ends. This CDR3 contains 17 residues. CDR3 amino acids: CASSVETWIGSYNEQFF. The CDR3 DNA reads TGTGCCAGCAGCGTAGAGACCTGGATAGGCTCCTACAATGAGCAGTTCTTC. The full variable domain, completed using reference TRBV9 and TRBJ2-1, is DSGVTQTPKHLITATGQRVTLRCSPRSGDLSVYWYQQSLDQGLQFLIQYYNGEERAKGNILERFSAQQFPDLHSELNLSSLELGDSALYFCASSVETWIGSYNEQFFGPGTRLTVL.

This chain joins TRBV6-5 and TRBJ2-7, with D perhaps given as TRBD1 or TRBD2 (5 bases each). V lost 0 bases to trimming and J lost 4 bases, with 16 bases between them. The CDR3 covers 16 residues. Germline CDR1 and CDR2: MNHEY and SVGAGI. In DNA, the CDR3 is TGTGCCAGCAGTTACTCGCTAGTATCAGGGAGATACGAGCAGTACTTC. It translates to CASSYSLVSGRYEQYF.

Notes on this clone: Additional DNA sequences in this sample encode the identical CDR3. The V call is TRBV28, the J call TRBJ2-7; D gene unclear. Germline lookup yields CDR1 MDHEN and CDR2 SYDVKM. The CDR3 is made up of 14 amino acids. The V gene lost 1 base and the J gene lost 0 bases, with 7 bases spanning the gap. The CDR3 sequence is CASSLSRSSYEQYF. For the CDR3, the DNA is TGTGCCAGCAGTTTATCGAGGAGCTCCTACGAGCAGTACTTC.

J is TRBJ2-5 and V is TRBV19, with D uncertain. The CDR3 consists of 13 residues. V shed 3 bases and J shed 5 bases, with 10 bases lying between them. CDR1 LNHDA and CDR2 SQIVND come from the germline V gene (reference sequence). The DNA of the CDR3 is TGTGCCAGTAGTATCGTTGTCACTGAGACCCAGTACTTC. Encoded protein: CASSIVVTETQYF.

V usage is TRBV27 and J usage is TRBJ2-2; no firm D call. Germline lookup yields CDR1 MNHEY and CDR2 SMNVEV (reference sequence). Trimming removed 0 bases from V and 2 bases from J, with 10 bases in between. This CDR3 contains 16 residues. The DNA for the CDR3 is TGTGCCAGCAGTTTATCCGGACCCTACAACACCGGGGAGCTGTTTTTT. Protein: CASSLSGPYNTGELFF.

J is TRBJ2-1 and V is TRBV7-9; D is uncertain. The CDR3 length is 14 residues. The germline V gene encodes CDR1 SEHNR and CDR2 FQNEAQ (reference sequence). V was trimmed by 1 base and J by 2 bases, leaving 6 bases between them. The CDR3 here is CASSLDGAYNEQFF. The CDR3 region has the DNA TGTGCCAGCAGCTTAGATGGGGCCTACAATGAGCAGTTCTTC.

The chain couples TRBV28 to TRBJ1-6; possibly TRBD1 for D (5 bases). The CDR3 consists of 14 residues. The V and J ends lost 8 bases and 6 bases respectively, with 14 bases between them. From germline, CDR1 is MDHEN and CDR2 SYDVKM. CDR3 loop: CASRSGFSNSPLHF. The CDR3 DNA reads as TGTGCCAGCCGGTCAGGGTTTAGTAATTCACCCCTCCACTTT.

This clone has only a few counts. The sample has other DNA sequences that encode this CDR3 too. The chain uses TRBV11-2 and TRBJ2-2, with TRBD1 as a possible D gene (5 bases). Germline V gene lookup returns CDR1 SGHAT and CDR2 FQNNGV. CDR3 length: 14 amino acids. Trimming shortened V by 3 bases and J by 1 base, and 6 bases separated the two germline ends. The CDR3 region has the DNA TGTGCCAGCAGCTTGCAGGGGAACACCGGGGAGCTGTTTTTT. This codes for CASSLQGNTGELFF. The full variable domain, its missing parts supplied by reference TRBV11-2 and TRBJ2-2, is EAGVAQSPRYKIIEKRQSVAFWCNPISGHATLYWYQQILGQGPKLLIQFQNNGVVDDSQLPKDRFSAERLKGVDSTLKIQPAKLEDSAVYLCASSLQGNTGELFFGEGSRLTVL.

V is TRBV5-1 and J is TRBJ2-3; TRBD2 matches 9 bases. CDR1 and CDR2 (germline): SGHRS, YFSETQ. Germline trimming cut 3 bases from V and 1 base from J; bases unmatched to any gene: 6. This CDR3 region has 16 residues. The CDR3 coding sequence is TGCGCCAGCAGCTCCCAAGCGGGGGGTCGCACAGATACGCAGTATTTT. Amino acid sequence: CASSSQAGGRTDTQYF.

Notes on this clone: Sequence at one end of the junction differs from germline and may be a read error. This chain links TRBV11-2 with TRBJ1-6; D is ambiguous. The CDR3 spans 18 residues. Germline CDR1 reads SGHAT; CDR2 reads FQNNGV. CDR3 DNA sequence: TGTGCCAGCAGCTTAGATCAGGAAGGCAGATTCTATAATTCACCCTTCCACTTT. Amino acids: CASSLDQEGRFYNSPFHF.

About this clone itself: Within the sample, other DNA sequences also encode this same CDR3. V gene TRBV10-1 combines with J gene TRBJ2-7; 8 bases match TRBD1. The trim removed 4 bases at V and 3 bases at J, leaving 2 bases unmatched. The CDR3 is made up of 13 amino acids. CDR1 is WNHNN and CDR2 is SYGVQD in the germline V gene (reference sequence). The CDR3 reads CASSGTGNYEQYF. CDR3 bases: TGCGCCAGCAGTGGGACAGGGAACTACGAGCAGTACTTC.

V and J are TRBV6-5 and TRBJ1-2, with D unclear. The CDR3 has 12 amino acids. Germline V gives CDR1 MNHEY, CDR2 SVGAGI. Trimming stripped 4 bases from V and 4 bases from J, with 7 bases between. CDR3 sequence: CASSSGPYGYTF. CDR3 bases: TGTGCCAGCAGTTCAGGACCCTATGGCTACACCTTC.

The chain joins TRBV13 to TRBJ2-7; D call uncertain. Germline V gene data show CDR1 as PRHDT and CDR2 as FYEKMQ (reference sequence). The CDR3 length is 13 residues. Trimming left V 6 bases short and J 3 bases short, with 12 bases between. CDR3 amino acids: CASSHGRLYEQYF. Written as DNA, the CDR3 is TGTGCCAGCAGTCACGGACGGCTCTACGAGCAGTACTTC.

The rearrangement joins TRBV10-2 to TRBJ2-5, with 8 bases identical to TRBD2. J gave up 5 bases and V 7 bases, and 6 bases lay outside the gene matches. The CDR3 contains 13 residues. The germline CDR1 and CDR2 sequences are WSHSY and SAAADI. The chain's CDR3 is CASNPGLGETQYF. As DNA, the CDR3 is TGCGCCAGCAATCCGGGACTAGGGGAGACCCAGTACTTC.

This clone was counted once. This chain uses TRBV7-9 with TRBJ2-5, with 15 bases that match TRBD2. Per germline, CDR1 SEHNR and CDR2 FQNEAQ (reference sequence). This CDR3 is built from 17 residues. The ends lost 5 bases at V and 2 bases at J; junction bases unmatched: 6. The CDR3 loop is CASSPGLAGGDQETQYF. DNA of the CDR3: TGTGCCAGCAGCCCAGGACTAGCGGGGGGGGATCAAGAGACCCAGTACTTC.

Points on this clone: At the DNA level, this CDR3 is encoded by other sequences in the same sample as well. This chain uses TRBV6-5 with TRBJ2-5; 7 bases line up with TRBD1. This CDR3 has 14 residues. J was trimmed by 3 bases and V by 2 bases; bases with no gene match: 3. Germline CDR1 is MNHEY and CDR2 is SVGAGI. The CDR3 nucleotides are TGTGCCAGCAGTTACGGCACAGGGGAAGAGACCCAGTACTTC. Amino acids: CASSYGTGEETQYF.

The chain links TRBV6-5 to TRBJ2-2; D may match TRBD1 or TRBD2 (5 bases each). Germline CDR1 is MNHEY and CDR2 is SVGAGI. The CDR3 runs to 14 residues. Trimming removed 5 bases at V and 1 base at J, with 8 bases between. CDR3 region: CASSRDGNTGELFF. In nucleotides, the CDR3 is TGTGCCAGCAGTAGGGACGGGAACACCGGGGAGCTGTTTTTT.

In DNA form, the CDR3 reads TGTGCCAGCAGCCCCATTACCGAGAAAAACGAGCAGTACTTC. Amino acid sequence: CASSPITEKNEQYF. The V call is TRBV11-2, the J call TRBJ2-7; D is unresolved. Between the trimmed V and J ends, which lost 5 bases and 5 bases, there was a span of 16 bases. The germline gives CDR1 SGHAT, CDR2 FQNNGV. CDR3 length: 14 residues.

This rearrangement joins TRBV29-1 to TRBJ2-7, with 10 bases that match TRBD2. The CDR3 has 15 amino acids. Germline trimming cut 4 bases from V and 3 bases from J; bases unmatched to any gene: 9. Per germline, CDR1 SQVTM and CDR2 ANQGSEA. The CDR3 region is CSVVRLAGNNYEQYF. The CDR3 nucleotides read TGCAGCGTTGTAAGACTAGCGGGCAACAACTACGAGCAGTACTTC.

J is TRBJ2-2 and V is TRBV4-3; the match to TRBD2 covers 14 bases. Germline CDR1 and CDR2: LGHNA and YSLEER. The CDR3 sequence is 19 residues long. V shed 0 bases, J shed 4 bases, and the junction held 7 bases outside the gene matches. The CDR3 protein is CASSQDLGTSGRLTGELFF. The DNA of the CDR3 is TGCGCCAGCAGCCAAGATCTCGGGACTAGCGGGAGACTCACCGGGGAGCTGTTTTTT.

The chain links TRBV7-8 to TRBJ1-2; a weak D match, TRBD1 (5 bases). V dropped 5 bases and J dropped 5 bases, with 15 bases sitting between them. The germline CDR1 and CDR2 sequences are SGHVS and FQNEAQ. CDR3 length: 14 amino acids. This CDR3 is CASSPGGTAYGYTF. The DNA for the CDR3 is TGTGCCAGCAGCCCCGGGGGGACGGCATATGGCTACACCTTC.

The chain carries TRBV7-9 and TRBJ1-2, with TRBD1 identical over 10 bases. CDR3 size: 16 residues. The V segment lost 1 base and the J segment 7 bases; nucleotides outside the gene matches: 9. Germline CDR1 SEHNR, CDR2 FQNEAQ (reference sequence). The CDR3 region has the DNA TGTGCCAGCAGCTTAGGGACCGGGACAGGGGATCTTGGCTACACCTTC. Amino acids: CASSLGTGTGDLGYTF. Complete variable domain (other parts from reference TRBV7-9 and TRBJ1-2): DTGVSQNPRHKITKRGQNVTFRCDPISEHNRLYWYRQTLGQGPEFLTYFQNEAQLEKSRLLSDRFSAERPKGSFSTLEIQRTEQGDSAMYLCASSLGTGTGDLGYTFGSGTRLTVV.

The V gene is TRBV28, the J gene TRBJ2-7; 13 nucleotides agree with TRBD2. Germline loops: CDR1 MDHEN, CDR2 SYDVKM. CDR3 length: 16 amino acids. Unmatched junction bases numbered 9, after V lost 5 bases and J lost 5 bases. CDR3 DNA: TGTGCCAGCAGTCTAGGACTAGCGGGGGATGGCCACGAGCAGTACTTC. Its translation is CASSLGLAGDGHEQYF.

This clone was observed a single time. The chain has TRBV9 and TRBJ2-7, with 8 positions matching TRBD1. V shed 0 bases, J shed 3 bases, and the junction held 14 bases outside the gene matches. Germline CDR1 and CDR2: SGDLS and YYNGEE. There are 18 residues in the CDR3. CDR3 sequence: CASSVESDGEGQDYEQYF. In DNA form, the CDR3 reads TGTGCCAGCAGCGTAGAAAGTGATGGTGAGGGACAGGACTACGAGCAGTACTTC.

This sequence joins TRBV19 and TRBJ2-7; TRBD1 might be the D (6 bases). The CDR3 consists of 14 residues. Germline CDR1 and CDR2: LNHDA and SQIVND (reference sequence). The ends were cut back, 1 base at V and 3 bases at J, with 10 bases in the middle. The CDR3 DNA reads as TGTGCCAGTAGTATAGGATCAGGGGACTACGAGCAGTACTTC. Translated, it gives CASSIGSGDYEQYF.

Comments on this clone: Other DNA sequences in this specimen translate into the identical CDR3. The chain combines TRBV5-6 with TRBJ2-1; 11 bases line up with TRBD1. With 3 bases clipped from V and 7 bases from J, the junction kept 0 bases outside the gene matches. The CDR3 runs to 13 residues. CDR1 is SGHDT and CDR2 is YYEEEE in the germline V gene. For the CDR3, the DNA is TGTGCCAGCAGCTGGGACAGGGGGAATGAGCAGTTCTTC. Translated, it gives CASSWDRGNEQFF.

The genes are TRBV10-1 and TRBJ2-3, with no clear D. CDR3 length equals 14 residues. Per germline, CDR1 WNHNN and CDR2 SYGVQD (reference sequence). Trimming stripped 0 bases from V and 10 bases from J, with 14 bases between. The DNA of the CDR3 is TGCGCCAGCAGTGAGTCCGAAGGAACGCAGGCGCAGTATTTT. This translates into CASSESEGTQAQYF.